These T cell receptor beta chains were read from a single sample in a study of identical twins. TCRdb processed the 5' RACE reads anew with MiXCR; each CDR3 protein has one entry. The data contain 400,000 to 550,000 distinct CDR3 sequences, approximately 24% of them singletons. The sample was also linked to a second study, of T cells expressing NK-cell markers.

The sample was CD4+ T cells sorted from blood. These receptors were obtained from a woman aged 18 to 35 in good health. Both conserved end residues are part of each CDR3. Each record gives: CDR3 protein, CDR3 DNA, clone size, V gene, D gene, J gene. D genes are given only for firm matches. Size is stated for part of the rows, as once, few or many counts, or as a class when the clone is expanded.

CDR3aa: CASSYIGQYQETQYF
CDR3nt: TGTGCCAGCAGTTACATCGGACAGTACCAAGAGACCCAGTACTTC
abundance: -
v_gene: TRBV6-2/TRBV6-3
d_gene: -
j_gene: TRBJ2-5

CDR3aa: CATSSTRTETVNEQYF
CDR3nt: TGTGCCACCAGCAGTACCCGGACGGAGACTGTCAACGAGCAGTACTTC
abundance: few
v_gene: TRBV15
d_gene: -
j_gene: TRBJ2-7

CDR3aa: CASSTEVDTQYF
CDR3nt: TGTGCCAGCAGCACCGAAGTAGATACGCAGTATTTT
abundance: -
v_gene: TRBV3-1
d_gene: -
j_gene: TRBJ2-3

CDR3aa: CASSLDLGDPHGTDTQYF
CDR3nt: TGTGCCAGCAGCTTAGATTTAGGGGACCCCCATGGGACAGATACGCAGTATTTT
abundance: few
v_gene: TRBV11-2
d_gene: -
j_gene: TRBJ2-3

CDR3aa: CASSPGLTSGSQETQYF
CDR3nt: TGCGCCAGCAGCCCAGGTTTAACTAGCGGGAGCCAAGAGACCCAGTACTTC
abundance: -
v_gene: TRBV4-3
d_gene: TRBD2
j_gene: TRBJ2-5

CDR3aa: CASSFVTLEQYF
CDR3nt: TGTGCCAGCAGCTTCGTTACCCTCGAGCAGTACTTC
abundance: -
v_gene: TRBV7-2
d_gene: -
j_gene: TRBJ2-7

CDR3aa: CASSGGGVGDQPQHF
CDR3nt: TGTGCCAGCAGCGGCGGAGGGGTCGGCGATCAGCCCCAGCATTTT
abundance: -
v_gene: TRBV5-5
d_gene: -
j_gene: TRBJ1-5

CDR3aa: CASTKNVGNTEAFF
CDR3nt: TGTGCCAGCACCAAAAATGTGGGAAACACTGAAGCTTTCTTT
abundance: -
v_gene: TRBV11-1
d_gene: -
j_gene: TRBJ1-1

CDR3aa: CASTPFATKGSAGELFF
CDR3nt: TGTGCCAGCACCCCTTTCGCGACCAAGGGATCTGCCGGGGAGCTGTTTTTT
abundance: -
v_gene: TRBV7-3
d_gene: -
j_gene: TRBJ2-2

CDR3aa: CAISLNRDRGYTF
CDR3nt: TGTGCCATCAGCCTGAACAGGGATAGGGGCTACACCTTC
abundance: -
v_gene: TRBV10-3
d_gene: -
j_gene: TRBJ1-2

CDR3aa: CSAGLHYEQYF
CDR3nt: TGCAGCGCCGGACTACACTACGAGCAGTACTTC
abundance: few
v_gene: TRBV29-1
d_gene: -
j_gene: TRBJ2-7

CDR3aa: CASSYRPNAYEQYF
CDR3nt: TGTGCCAGCAGTTACCGCCCAAATGCCTACGAGCAGTACTTC
abundance: -
v_gene: TRBV6-5
d_gene: -
j_gene: TRBJ2-7

CDR3aa: CASSHPQGANTGELFF
CDR3nt: TGTGCCAGCAGCCATCCGCAGGGGGCTAACACCGGGGAGCTGTTTTTT
abundance: -
v_gene: TRBV7-9
d_gene: TRBD1
j_gene: TRBJ2-2

CDR3aa: CASSGDGAKNIQYF
CDR3nt: TGTGCCAGCAGTGGGGATGGGGCCAAAAACATTCAGTACTTC
abundance: few
v_gene: TRBV12-3/TRBV12-4
d_gene: -
j_gene: TRBJ2-4

CDR3aa: CASSPEGVWHTNTGELFF
CDR3nt: TGTGCCAGCAGCCCAGAAGGGGTATGGCACACGAACACCGGGGAGCTGTTTTTT
abundance: -
v_gene: TRBV11-2
d_gene: -
j_gene: TRBJ2-2

CDR3aa: CSAGVGAQYF
CDR3nt: TGCAGTGCCGGGGTTGGGGCCCAGTACTTC
abundance: few
v_gene: TRBV20-1
d_gene: -
j_gene: TRBJ2-5

CDR3aa: CSAETSYNEQFF
CDR3nt: TGCAGCGCTGAGACTAGCTACAATGAGCAGTTCTTC
abundance: -
v_gene: TRBV29-1
d_gene: -
j_gene: TRBJ2-1

CDR3aa: CSARGQGRRIGAETQYF
CDR3nt: TGCAGTGCCCGAGGACAGGGGAGGAGGATTGGGGCTGAGACCCAGTACTTC
abundance: -
v_gene: TRBV20-1
d_gene: TRBD1
j_gene: TRBJ2-5

CDR3aa: CAIREDSYEQYF
CDR3nt: TGTGCCATCAGAGAGGACAGTTACGAGCAGTACTTC
abundance: few
v_gene: TRBV10-3
d_gene: -
j_gene: TRBJ2-7

CDR3aa: CSAREEGSTDTQYF
CDR3nt: TGCAGTGCTAGAGAGGAGGGGAGCACAGATACGCAGTATTTT
abundance: few
v_gene: TRBV20-1
d_gene: -
j_gene: TRBJ2-3

CDR3aa: CASSGTSGISNEQFF
CDR3nt: TGTGCCAGCAGCGGGACTAGCGGGATTTCTAATGAGCAGTTCTTC
abundance: -
v_gene: TRBV7-9
d_gene: TRBD2
j_gene: TRBJ2-1

CDR3aa: CASTTHSLETQYF
CDR3nt: TGTGCCAGCACCACCCACTCCCTAGAGACCCAGTACTTC
abundance: -
v_gene: TRBV7-9
d_gene: -
j_gene: TRBJ2-5

CDR3aa: CASIPSSIGNYGYTF
CDR3nt: TGTGCCAGCATCCCAAGTAGTATAGGAAACTATGGCTACACCTTC
abundance: -
v_gene: TRBV12-3/TRBV12-4
d_gene: -
j_gene: TRBJ1-2

CDR3aa: CSGGLDRSYEQYF
CDR3nt: TGCAGCGGCGGCCTAGACAGATCCTACGAGCAGTACTTC
abundance: -
v_gene: TRBV29-1
d_gene: -
j_gene: TRBJ2-7

CDR3aa: CASSPIAGGSGTQYF
CDR3nt: TGTGCCAGCAGCCCCATAGCGGGAGGGTCCGGGACCCAGTACTTC
abundance: -
v_gene: TRBV12-3/TRBV12-4
d_gene: TRBD2
j_gene: TRBJ2-5

CDR3aa: CSARGGDWQADTQYF
CDR3nt: TGCAGTGCTAGAGGCGGGGACTGGCAAGCAGATACGCAGTATTTT
abundance: -
v_gene: TRBV20-1
d_gene: -
j_gene: TRBJ2-3